Listed below are T cell receptor beta chains from one sample, sequenced in a study of blood T cell repertoires in COVID-19. Assay: immunoSEQ multiplex PCR; the TCRdb copy retains only in-frame clones and omits some. This sample carries over 250,000 clones, approximately 88% of them seen once, and the ten largest clones take around 9.6%. Source material: peripheral blood. Receptors originate from a woman aged 70 to 79 with COVID-19, enrolled during active disease. Both conserved end residues are part of each CDR3. The D gene is left open where the match is weak. Rows may omit the clone size; those that give it use once, few, many or a size class.

clone size: NA; D gene: TRBD1; J gene: TRBJ1-4; V gene: TRBV30; CDR3 protein: CAWSEGGSEKLFF; CDR3 DNA: TGTGCCTGGAGTGAAGGGGGCAGTGAAAAACTGTTTTTT
clone size: once; D gene: TRBD1; J gene: TRBJ1-2; V gene: TRBV18; CDR3 protein: CASSPPQGRYGYTF; CDR3 DNA: TGTGCCAGCTCACCCCCACAGGGGCGCTATGGCTACACCTTC
clone size: NA; D gene: NA; J gene: TRBJ2-2; V gene: TRBV19; CDR3 protein: CATRGIGELFF; CDR3 DNA: TGTGCCACCAGAGGTATCGGGGAGCTGTTTTTT
clone size: NA; D gene: TRBD2; J gene: TRBJ2-7; V gene: TRBV7-8; CDR3 protein: CASSLVGTSGTAGMYEQYF; CDR3 DNA: TGTGCCAGCAGCTTAGTCGGGACTAGCGGGACAGCCGGTATGTACGAGCAGTACTTC
clone size: NA; D gene: NA; J gene: TRBJ2-3; V gene: TRBV21-1; CDR3 protein: CASSKRSGSSPDTQYF; CDR3 DNA: TGTGCCAGCAGCAAACGGAGCGGGAGTTCCCCAGATACGCAGTATTTT
clone size: NA; D gene: NA; J gene: TRBJ1-2; V gene: TRBV10-3; CDR3 protein: CAISSRDIGGYTF; CDR3 DNA: TGTGCCATCAGCAGCCGGGACATCGGTGGCTACACCTTC
clone size: NA; D gene: NA; J gene: TRBJ1-2; V gene: TRBV19; CDR3 protein: CASSIGGDYGYTF; CDR3 DNA: TGTGCCAGTAGTATAGGCGGAGACTATGGCTACACCTTC
clone size: once; D gene: NA; J gene: TRBJ2-2; V gene: TRBV10-3; CDR3 protein: CAISESRNTGELFF; CDR3 DNA: TGTGCCATCAGTGAATCCAGGAACACCGGGGAGCTGTTTTTT
clone size: NA; D gene: TRBD1; J gene: TRBJ2-3; V gene: TRBV5-4; CDR3 protein: CASSLDPGQETDTQYF; CDR3 DNA: TGTGCCAGCAGCTTGGACCCGGGACAGGAGACAGATACGCAGTATTTT
clone size: NA; D gene: NA; J gene: TRBJ2-7; V gene: TRBV7-3; CDR3 protein: CASSGTGRGEQYF; CDR3 DNA: TGTGCCAGCAGTGGAACAGGGAGGGGCGAGCAGTACTTC
clone size: NA; D gene: NA; J gene: TRBJ1-1; V gene: TRBV7-6; CDR3 protein: CASSSVTEAFF; CDR3 DNA: TGTGCCAGCAGCTCCGTCACTGAAGCTTTCTTT
clone size: once; D gene: NA; J gene: TRBJ2-2; V gene: TRBV30; CDR3 protein: CAWSVFGTGELFF; CDR3 DNA: TGTGCCTGGAGTGTATTCGGCACCGGGGAGCTGTTTTTT
clone size: NA; D gene: TRBD2; J gene: TRBJ2-2; V gene: TRBV5-1; CDR3 protein: CASSPSMSSGMYTGELFF; CDR3 DNA: TGCGCCAGCAGCCCCTCGATGTCTAGCGGGATGTACACCGGGGAGCTGTTTTTT
clone size: NA; D gene: NA; J gene: TRBJ2-3; V gene: TRBV29-1; CDR3 protein: CSVGTYDLRRSTDTQYF; CDR3 DNA: TGCAGCGTCGGGACTTATGACTTGCGGAGGAGCACAGATACGCAGTATTTT
clone size: NA; D gene: TRBD2; J gene: TRBJ2-7; V gene: TRBV18; CDR3 protein: CASSQGSGGRAYEQYF; CDR3 DNA: TGTGCCAGCTCGCAGGGAAGTGGCGGGAGGGCCTACGAGCAGTACTTC
clone size: NA; D gene: NA; J gene: TRBJ2-7; V gene: TRBV11-2; CDR3 protein: CASSLTDSYEQYF; CDR3 DNA: TGTGCCAGCAGCTTGACAGATTCCTACGAGCAGTACTTC
clone size: NA; D gene: NA; J gene: TRBJ2-7; V gene: TRBV9; CDR3 protein: CASSVAPGDLYEQYF; CDR3 DNA: TGTGCCAGCAGCGTAGCTCCAGGGGATCTTTACGAGCAGTACTTC
clone size: NA; D gene: TRBD2; J gene: TRBJ2-4; V gene: TRBV6-6; CDR3 protein: CASSSGGGLGKNIQYF; CDR3 DNA: TGTGCCAGCAGTTCTGGCGGGGGGTTGGGCAAAAACATTCAGTACTTC
clone size: NA; D gene: TRBD1; J gene: TRBJ2-5; V gene: TRBV5-1; CDR3 protein: CASSLTGQQETQYF; CDR3 DNA: TGCGCCAGCAGCTTGACGGGACAGCAAGAGACCCAGTACTTC
clone size: NA; D gene: TRBD1; J gene: TRBJ1-2; V gene: TRBV28; CDR3 protein: CASRIGQDYGYTF; CDR3 DNA: TGTGCCAGCAGGATCGGACAGGATTATGGCTACACCTTC
clone size: NA; D gene: NA; J gene: TRBJ1-1; V gene: TRBV4-2; CDR3 protein: CASSRRMGVNTEAFF; CDR3 DNA: TGTGCCAGCAGCCGCCGGATGGGAGTGAACACTGAAGCTTTCTTT
clone size: few; D gene: NA; J gene: TRBJ1-1; V gene: TRBV19; CDR3 protein: CASSTYLSMNTEAFF; CDR3 DNA: TGTGCCAGTAGTACCTACCTTTCGATGAACACTGAAGCTTTCTTT
clone size: NA; D gene: NA; J gene: TRBJ2-5; V gene: TRBV14; CDR3 protein: CASSTGRETQYF; CDR3 DNA: TGTGCCAGCAGCACTGGGCGAGAGACCCAGTACTTC
clone size: NA; D gene: NA; J gene: TRBJ1-1; V gene: TRBV11-3; CDR3 protein: CASSPRQVTNTEAFF; CDR3 DNA: TGTGCCAGCAGCCCTCGACAGGTTACAAACACTGAAGCTTTCTTT
clone size: NA; D gene: TRBD1; J gene: TRBJ2-2; V gene: TRBV27; CDR3 protein: CASSPGTVPTGELFF; CDR3 DNA: TGTGCCAGCAGTCCCGGGACAGTCCCAACCGGGGAGCTGTTTTTT
clone size: NA; D gene: NA; J gene: TRBJ1-1; V gene: TRBV6-5; CDR3 protein: CARTREDNTEAFF; CDR3 DNA: TGTGCCAGAACCCGGGAGGACAACACTGAAGCTTTCTTT
clone size: NA; D gene: TRBD2; J gene: TRBJ2-5; V gene: TRBV3-1/TRBV3-2; CDR3 protein: CASSQDILAGVQYF; CDR3 DNA: TGTGCCAGCAGCCAAGATATCCTAGCGGGAGTTCAGTACTTC
clone size: NA; D gene: TRBD2; J gene: TRBJ2-5; V gene: TRBV9; CDR3 protein: CASSVGLGLAGVAQYF; CDR3 DNA: TGTGCCAGCAGCGTAGGTCTGGGGCTAGCGGGAGTGGCCCAGTACTTC
clone size: NA; D gene: NA; J gene: TRBJ1-6; V gene: TRBV30; CDR3 protein: CAWSPGEGNSPLHF; CDR3 DNA: TGTGCCTGGAGTCCAGGGGAAGGTAATTCACCCCTCCACTTT
clone size: once; D gene: NA; J gene: TRBJ1-2; V gene: TRBV18; CDR3 protein: CASSPEQNHGYTF; CDR3 DNA: TGTGCCAGCTCACCGGAACAGAATCATGGCTACACCTTC
clone size: NA; D gene: TRBD1; J gene: TRBJ1-6; V gene: TRBV7-8; CDR3 protein: CASSGRTGSNSPLHF; CDR3 DNA: TGTGCCAGCAGCGGAAGGACAGGGAGTAATTCACCCCTCCACTTT
clone size: NA; D gene: TRBD1; J gene: TRBJ1-3; V gene: TRBV3-1/TRBV3-2; CDR3 protein: CASSQANRGPGNTIYF; CDR3 DNA: TGTGCCAGCAGCCAAGCAAACAGGGGGCCTGGAAACACCATATATTTT
clone size: NA; D gene: NA; J gene: TRBJ1-1; V gene: TRBV19; CDR3 protein: CASSSHGTQNTEAFF; CDR3 DNA: TGTGCCAGTAGTTCTCATGGGACACAGAACACTGAAGCTTTCTTT
clone size: NA; D gene: TRBD1; J gene: TRBJ1-5; V gene: TRBV7-9; CDR3 protein: CASSLGQGGQPQHF; CDR3 DNA: TGTGCCAGCAGCTTAGGGCAGGGGGGTCAGCCCCAGCATTTT